Described below is a single T cell receptor (beta chain) sequence and its context. This sample was included in a study of technical replicates of blood from several donors. Produced via immunoSEQ multiplex PCR; TCRdb's table is partial and in-frame only. This sample has about 73,000 clones, with just over 90% found just once. What was sequenced was T cells isolated from PBMCs. This TCR was sampled from a human donor in good health.

The CDR3: CASSSVRKKTDTQYF. CDR3 sequence (DNA): TGTGCCAGCAGTTCTGTTAGAAAAAAAACAGATACGCAGTATTTT. The V call is TRBV28, the J call TRBJ2-3; no definite D call. From germline, CDR1 is MDHEN and CDR2 SYDVKM. The V gene lost 4 bases and the J gene lost 3 bases, with 14 bases spanning the gap. The CDR3 loop spans 15 amino acids.